This T cell receptor (beta chain) was obtained from a study of blood T cells in healthy people across ages. A J-beta primer mix and a sample-barcoded 5' primer were used in a second PCR of roughly 6 to 11 cycles. TCRdb re-called the 5' RACE reads through MiXCR, storing one row per CDR3 protein. This sample has about 1.1 million distinct CDR3 sequences; roughly two fifths occur once, and the top ten carry less than 15%. The CDR3 totals 13 residues. V was pared by 7 bases and J by 0 bases, with 8 bases between. The germline V gene encodes CDR1 SNHLY and CDR2 FYNNEI. Donors ranged from roughly 6 to 100 years old and were healthy Caucasians in Russia. The study's findings and limits: Roughly linear declines in TCR beta diversity per million T cells occurred with age. Percentage of naive T cells showed a strong correlation with TCR beta diversity.

This clonotype turned up a few times. Its cognate antigen is unknown. The genes are TRBV2 and TRBJ2-3; no definite D call. The origin of this receptor is a man aged 18 to 29 in good health. The sample consisted of blood. The DNA for the CDR3 is TGTGCCAGCACCTTGAGGAGCACAGATACGCAGTATTTT. This encodes CASTLRSTDTQYF. Complete variable domain (other parts from reference TRBV2 and TRBJ2-3): EPEVTQTPSHQVTQMGQEVILRCVPISNHLYFYWYRQILGQKVEFLVSFYNNEISEKSEIFDDQFSVERPDGSNFTLKIRSTKLEDSAMYFCASTLRSTDTQYFGPGTRLTVL.